This TCR beta chain was sequenced for a study of blood T cell repertoires in COVID-19. On the study more broadly: Samples representing acute and convalescent COVID-19 were sourced from the United States, Italy and Spain.

Donors were grouped by their self-reported clinical history. Donors in Cohort 3 who had recovered were those with two negative PCRs, healthcare professional clearance, or resolution of their symptoms. In the source study's methods: Researchers report that nucleated cell counts were estimated from reference gene primer amplification. Only in-frame clones appear in the TCRdb table, and some are missing; sequencing was by immunoSEQ multiplex PCR. That table supplies the V and J calls and clone size; D and trimming were determined from the DNA. Seen here are about 380,000 clones, roughly nine tenths observed once, and the top ten hold approximately 3.1%. There are 14 residues in the CDR3. Per germline, CDR1 KGHSH and CDR2 LQKENI. Trimming pared 2 bases from V and 7 bases from J, leaving 14 bases between.

The TCR comes from a woman in her twenties or thirties who had recovered from COVID-19. The gene calls are TRBV18 and TRBJ1-1, with TRBD1 as a possible D gene (6 bases). Sequences were obtained from PBMCs or T cells enriched from blood (not recorded which). The CDR3 loop is CASSPVGQSGEAFF. The CDR3 nucleotides read TGTGCCAGCTCACCAGTTGGACAGAGCGGTGAAGCTTTCTTT. Full variable domain (remainder filled in from reference TRBV18 and TRBJ1-1): NAGVMQNPRHLVRRRGQEARLRCSPMKGHSHVYWYRQLPEEGLKFMVYLQKENIIDESGMPKERFSAEFPKEGPSILRIQQVVRGDSAAYFCASSPVGQSGEAFFGQGTRLTVV.